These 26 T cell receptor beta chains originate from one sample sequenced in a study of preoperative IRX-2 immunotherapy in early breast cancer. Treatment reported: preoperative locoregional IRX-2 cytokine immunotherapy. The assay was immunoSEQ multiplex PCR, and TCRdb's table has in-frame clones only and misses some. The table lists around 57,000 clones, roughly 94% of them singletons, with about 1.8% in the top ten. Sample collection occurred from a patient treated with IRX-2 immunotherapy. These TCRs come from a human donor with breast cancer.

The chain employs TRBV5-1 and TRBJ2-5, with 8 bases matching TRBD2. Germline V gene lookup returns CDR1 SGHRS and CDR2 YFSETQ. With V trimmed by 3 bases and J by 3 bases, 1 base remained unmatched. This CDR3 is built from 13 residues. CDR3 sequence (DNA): TGCGCCAGCAGCTATAGCGGGGAAGAGACCCAGTACTTC. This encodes CASSYSGEETQYF.

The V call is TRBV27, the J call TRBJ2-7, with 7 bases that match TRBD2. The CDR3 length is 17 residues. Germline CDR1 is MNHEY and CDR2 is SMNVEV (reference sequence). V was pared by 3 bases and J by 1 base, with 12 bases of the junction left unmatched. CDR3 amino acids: CASSFNPGVGRSYEQYF. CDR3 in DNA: TGTGCCAGCAGTTTCAACCCGGGCGTCGGGAGGTCCTACGAGCAGTACTTC.

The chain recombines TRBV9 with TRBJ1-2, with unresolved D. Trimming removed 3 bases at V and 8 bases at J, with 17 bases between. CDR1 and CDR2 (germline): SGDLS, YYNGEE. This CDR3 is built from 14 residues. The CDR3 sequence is CASSAPGVGRGYTF. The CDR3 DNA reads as TGTGCCAGCAGCGCGCCGGGCGTAGGCCGGGGCTACACCTTC.

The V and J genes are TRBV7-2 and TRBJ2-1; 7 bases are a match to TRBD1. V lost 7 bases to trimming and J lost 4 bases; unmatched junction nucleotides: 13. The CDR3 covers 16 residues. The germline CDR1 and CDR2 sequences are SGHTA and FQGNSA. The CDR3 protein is CASTKNRQGAYNEQFF. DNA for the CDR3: TGTGCCAGCACCAAGAACCGACAGGGCGCATACAATGAGCAGTTCTTC. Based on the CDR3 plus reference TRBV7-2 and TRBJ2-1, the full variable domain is GAGVSQSPSNKVTEKGKDVELRCDPISGHTALYWYRQSLGQGLEFLIYFQGNSAPDKSGLPSDRFSAERTGGSVSTLTIQRTQQEDSAVYLCASTKNRQGAYNEQFFGPGTRLTVL.

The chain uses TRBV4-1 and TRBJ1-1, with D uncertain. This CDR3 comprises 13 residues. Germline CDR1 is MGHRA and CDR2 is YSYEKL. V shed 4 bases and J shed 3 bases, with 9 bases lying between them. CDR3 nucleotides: TGCGCCAGCAGCCGAGGACCCCACACTGAAGCTTTCTTT. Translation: CASSRGPHTEAFF.

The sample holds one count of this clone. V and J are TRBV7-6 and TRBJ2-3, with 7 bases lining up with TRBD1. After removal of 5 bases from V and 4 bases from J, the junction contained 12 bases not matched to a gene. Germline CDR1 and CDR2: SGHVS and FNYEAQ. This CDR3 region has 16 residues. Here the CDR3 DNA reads TGTGCCAGCAGCGGTATTACGGGACAGAAGGCAGATACGCAGTATTTT. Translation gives CASSGITGQKADTQYF.

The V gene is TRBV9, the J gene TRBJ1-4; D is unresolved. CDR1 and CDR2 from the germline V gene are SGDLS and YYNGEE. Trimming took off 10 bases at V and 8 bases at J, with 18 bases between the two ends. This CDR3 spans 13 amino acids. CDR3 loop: CAASHLQGEKLFF. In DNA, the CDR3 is TGTGCCGCCTCTCACCTACAAGGGGAAAAACTGTTTTTT.

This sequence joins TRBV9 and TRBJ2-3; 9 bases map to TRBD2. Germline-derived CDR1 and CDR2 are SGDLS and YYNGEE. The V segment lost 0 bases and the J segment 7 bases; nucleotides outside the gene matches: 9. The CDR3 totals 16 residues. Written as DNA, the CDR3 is TGTGCCAGCAGCGTAGGGGGTAGCGGGGGTTATAATACGCAGTATTTT. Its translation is CASSVGGSGGYNTQYF. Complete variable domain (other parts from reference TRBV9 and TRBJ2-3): DSGVTQTPKHLITATGQRVTLRCSPRSGDLSVYWYQQSLDQGLQFLIQYYNGEERAKGNILERFSAQQFPDLHSELNLSSLELGDSALYFCASSVGGSGGYNTQYFGPGTRLTVL.

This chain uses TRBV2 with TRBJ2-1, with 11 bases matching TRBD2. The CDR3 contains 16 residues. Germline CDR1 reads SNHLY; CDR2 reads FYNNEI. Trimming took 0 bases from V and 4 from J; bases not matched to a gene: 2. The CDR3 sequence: CASSEARLAGYNEQFF. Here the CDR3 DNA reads TGTGCCAGCAGTGAAGCGCGACTAGCGGGGTACAATGAGCAGTTCTTC.

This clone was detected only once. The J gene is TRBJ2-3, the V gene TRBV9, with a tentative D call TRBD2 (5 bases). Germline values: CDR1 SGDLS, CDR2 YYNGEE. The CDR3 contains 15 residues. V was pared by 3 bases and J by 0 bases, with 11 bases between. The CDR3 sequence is CASSDTSLSTDTQYF. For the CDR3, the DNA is TGTGCCAGCAGCGATACTAGTCTTAGCACAGATACGCAGTATTTT. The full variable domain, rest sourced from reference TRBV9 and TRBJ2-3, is DSGVTQTPKHLITATGQRVTLRCSPRSGDLSVYWYQQSLDQGLQFLIQYYNGEERAKGNILERFSAQQFPDLHSELNLSSLELGDSALYFCASSDTSLSTDTQYFGPGTRLTVL.

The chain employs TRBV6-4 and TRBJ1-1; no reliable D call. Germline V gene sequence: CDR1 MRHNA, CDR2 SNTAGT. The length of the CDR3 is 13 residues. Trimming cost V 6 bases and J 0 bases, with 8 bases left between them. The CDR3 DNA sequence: TGTGCCAGCAGAGTAAGCGTGAACACTGAAGCTTTCTTT. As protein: CASRVSVNTEAFF.

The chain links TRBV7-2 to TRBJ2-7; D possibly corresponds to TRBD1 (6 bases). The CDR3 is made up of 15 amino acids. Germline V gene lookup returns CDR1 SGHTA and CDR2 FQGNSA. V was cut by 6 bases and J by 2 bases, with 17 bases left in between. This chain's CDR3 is CASSQRVRGPYEQYF. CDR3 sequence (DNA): TGTGCCAGCAGTCAGCGTGTCAGGGGACCCTACGAGCAGTACTTC.

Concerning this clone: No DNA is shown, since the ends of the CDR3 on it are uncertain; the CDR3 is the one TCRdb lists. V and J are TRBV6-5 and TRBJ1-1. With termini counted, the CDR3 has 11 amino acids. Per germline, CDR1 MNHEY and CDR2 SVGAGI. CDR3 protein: CASSSSEKAFF.

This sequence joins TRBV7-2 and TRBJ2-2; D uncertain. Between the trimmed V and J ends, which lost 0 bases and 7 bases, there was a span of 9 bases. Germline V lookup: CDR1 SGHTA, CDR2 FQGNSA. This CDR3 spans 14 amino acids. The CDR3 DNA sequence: TGTGCCAGCAGCTTAGCTGTCGTCCACGGGGAGCTGTTTTTT. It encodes CASSLAVVHGELFF.

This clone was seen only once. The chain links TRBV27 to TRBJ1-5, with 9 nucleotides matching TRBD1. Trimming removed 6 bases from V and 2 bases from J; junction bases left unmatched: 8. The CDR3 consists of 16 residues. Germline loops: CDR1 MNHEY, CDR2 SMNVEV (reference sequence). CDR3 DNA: TGTGCCAGCAGCCCAACAGGGGGCGCGGGCAATCAGCCCCAGCATTTT. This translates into CASSPTGGAGNQPQHF.

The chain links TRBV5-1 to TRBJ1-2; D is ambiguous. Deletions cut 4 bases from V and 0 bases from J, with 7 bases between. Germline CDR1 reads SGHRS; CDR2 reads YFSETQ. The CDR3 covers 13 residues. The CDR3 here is CASSVGANYGYTF. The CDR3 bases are TGCGCCAGCAGCGTTGGAGCTAACTATGGCTACACCTTC.

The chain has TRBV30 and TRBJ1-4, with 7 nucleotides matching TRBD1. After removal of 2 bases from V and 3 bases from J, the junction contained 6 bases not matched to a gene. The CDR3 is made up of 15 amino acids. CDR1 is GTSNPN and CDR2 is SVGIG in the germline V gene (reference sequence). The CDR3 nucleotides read TGTGCCTGGAGTAGTGGGGACAGTCCTAATGAAAAACTGTTTTTT. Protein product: CAWSSGDSPNEKLFF.

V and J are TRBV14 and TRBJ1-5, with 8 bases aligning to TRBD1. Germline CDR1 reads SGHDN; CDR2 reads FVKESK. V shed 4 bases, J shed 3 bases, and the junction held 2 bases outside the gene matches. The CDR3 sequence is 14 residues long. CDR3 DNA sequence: TGTGCCAGCAGCCGGACAGGGTTCAATCAGCCCCAGCATTTT. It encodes CASSRTGFNQPQHF.

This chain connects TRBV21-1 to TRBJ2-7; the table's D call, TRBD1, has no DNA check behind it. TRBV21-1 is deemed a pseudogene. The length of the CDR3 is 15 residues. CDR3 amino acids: CASSGRDREPYEQYF. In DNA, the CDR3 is TGTGCCAGCAGCGGCCGGGACAGGGAACCCTACGAGCAGTACTTC.

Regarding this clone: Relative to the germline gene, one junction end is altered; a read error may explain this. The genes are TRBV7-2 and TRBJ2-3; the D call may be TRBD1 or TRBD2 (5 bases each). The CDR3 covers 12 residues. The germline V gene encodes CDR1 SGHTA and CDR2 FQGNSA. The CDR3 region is CASSLGRGAGDF. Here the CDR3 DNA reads TGTGCCAGCAGCTTAGGTCGAGGGGCCGGGGATTTT. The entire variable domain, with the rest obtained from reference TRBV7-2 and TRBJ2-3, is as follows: GAGVSQSPSNKVTEKGKDVELRCDPISGHTALYWYRQSLGQGLEFLIYFQGNSAPDKSGLPSDRFSAERTGGSVSTLTIQRTQQEDSAVYLCASSLGRGAGDFGPGTRLTVL.

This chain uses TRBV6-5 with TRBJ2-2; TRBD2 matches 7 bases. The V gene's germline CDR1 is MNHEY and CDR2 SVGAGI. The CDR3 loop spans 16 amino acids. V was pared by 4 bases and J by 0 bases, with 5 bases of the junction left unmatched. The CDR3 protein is CASSFNGLANTGELFF. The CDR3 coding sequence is TGTGCCAGCAGTTTTAATGGACTAGCGAACACCGGGGAGCTGTTTTTT.

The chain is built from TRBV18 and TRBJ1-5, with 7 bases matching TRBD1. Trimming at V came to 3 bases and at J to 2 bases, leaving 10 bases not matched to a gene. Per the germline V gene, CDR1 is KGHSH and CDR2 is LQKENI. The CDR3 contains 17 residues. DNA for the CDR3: TGTGCCAGCTCACCGGACGACAGGGATTATGGCAATCAGCCCCAGCATTTT. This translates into CASSPDDRDYGNQPQHF. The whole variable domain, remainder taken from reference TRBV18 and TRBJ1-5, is NAGVMQNPRHLVRRRGQEARLRCSPMKGHSHVYWYRQLPEEGLKFMVYLQKENIIDESGMPKERFSAEFPKEGPSILRIQQVVRGDSAAYFCASSPDDRDYGNQPQHFGDGTRLSIL.

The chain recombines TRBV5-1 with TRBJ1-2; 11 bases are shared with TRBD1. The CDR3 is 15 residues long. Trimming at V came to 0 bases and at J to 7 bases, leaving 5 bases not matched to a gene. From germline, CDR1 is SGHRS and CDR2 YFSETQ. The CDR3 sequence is CASSLEGQGGRGYTF. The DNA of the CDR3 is TGCGCCAGCAGCTTGGAGGGACAGGGGGGCCGTGGCTACACCTTC.

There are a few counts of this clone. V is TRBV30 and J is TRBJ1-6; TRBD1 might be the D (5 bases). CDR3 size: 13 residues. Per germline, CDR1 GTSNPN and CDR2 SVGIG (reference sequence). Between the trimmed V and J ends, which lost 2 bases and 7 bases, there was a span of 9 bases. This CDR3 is CAWSLRGNSPLHF. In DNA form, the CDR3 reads TGTGCCTGGAGTCTAAGGGGCAATTCACCCCTCCACTTT. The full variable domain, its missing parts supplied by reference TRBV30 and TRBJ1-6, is SQTIHQWPATLVQPVGSPLSLECTVEGTSNPNLYWYRQAAGRGLQLLFYSVGIGQISSEVPQNLSASRPQDRQFILSSKKLLLSDSGFYLCAWSLRGNSPLHFGNGTRLTVT.

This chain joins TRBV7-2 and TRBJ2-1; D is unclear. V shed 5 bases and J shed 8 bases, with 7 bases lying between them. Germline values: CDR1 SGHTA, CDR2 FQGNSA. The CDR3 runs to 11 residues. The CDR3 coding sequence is TGTGCCAGCAGCCCAGCCTATGAGCAGTTCTTC. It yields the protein CASSPAYEQFF.

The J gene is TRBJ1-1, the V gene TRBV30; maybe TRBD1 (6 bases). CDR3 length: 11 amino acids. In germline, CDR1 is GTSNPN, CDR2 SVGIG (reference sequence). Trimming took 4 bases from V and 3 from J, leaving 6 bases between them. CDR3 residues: CAWNRDTEAFF. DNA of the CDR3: TGTGCCTGGAACAGGGACACTGAAGCTTTCTTT.